This T cell receptor (beta chain) comes out of a study of T cell clusters in autoimmune cytopenias. The study, taken as a whole, reports: TRB repertoire shifts in secondary cytopenia and chronic lymphocytic leukemia mostly reflected lymphoma, not autoimmunity. Physiological T cell clusters of healthy donors were apparently absent in primary autoimmune cytopenia patients.

TRB was amplified from roughly 0.25 ug of peripheral blood genomic DNA per sample. According to its frequency, this clonotype is medium-sized. What it binds is unknown. Germline V gene sequence: CDR1 SGHAT, CDR2 FQDESV (reference sequence). There are 13 residues in the CDR3. TRB was amplified by touch-down multiplex PCR, primer pools A and B combined. TCRdb derives one entry per CDR3 protein from the multiplex PCR reads, leaving out DNA. The table lists more than 2,500 distinct CDR3 sequences, with 3.3% in the top ten. The sequenced material came from peripheral blood. This TCR derives from a human donor with an autoimmune cytopenia or autoimmune hepatitis (not recorded which). V is TRBV11-1 and J is TRBJ2-2. This CDR3 is CASSIERTGELFF. Looking up the rest from reference TRBV11-1 and TRBJ2-2 gives the full variable domain: EAEVAQSPRYKITEKSQAVAFWCDPISGHATLYWYRQILGQGPELLVQFQDESVVDDSQLPKDRFSAERLKGVDSTLKIQPAELGDSAMYLCASSIERTGELFFGEGSRLTVL.